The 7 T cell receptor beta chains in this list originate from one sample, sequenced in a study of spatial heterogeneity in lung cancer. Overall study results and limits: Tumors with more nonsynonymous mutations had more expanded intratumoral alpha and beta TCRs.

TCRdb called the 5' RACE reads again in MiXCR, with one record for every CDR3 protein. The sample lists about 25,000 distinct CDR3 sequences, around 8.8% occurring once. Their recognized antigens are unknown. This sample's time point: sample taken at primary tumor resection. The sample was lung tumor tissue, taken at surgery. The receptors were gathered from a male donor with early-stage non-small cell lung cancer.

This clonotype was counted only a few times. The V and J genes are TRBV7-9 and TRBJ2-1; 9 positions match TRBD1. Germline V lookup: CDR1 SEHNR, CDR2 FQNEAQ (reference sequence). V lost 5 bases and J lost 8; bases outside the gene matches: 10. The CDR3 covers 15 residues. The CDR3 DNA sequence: TGTGCCAGCAGCCCCGGGACAGGGAGTCTGGATGAGCAGTTCTTC. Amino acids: CASSPGTGSLDEQFF.

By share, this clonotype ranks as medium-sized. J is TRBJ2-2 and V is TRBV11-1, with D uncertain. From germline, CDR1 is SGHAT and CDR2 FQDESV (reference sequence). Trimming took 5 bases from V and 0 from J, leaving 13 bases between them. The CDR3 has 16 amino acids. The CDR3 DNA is TGTGCCAGCAGCGATCCAGGACGGGCGAACACCGGGGAGCTGTTTTTT. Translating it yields CASSDPGRANTGELFF.

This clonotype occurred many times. The CDR3 coding sequence is TGTGCCAGCAGCTTTTCGGGGGGCGATCAGCCCCAGCATTTT. It is translated as CASSFSGGDQPQHF. V usage is TRBV7-2 and J usage is TRBJ1-5, with D perhaps TRBD1 (6 bases). The length of the CDR3 is 14 residues. The V gene's germline CDR1 is SGHTA and CDR2 FQGNSA. V was clipped by 3 bases and J by 5 bases, with 11 bases between them. Full variable domain (outside the CDR3, taken from reference TRBV7-2 and TRBJ1-5): GAGVSQSPSNKVTEKGKDVELRCDPISGHTALYWYRQSLGQGLEFLIYFQGNSAPDKSGLPSDRFSAERTGGSVSTLTIQRTQQEDSAVYLCASSFSGGDQPQHFGDGTRLSIL.

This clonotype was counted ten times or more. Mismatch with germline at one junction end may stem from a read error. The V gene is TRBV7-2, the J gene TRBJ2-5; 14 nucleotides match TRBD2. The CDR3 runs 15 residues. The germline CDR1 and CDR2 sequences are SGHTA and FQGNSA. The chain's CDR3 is CASSLERLAGGPQIF. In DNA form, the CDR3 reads TGTGCCAGCAGCTTAGAGCGACTAGCGGGGGGGCCGCAAATCTTC.

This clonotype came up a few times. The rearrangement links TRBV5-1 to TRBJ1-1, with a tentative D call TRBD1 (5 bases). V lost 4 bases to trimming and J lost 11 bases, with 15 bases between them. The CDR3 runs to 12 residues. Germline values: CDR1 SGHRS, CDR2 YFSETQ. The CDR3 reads CASSRTGLEAFF. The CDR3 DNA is TGCGCCAGCAGCCGGACGGGACTTGAGGCTTTCTTT. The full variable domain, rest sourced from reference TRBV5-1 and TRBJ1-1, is KAGVTQTPRYLIKTRGQQVTLSCSPISGHRSVSWYQQTPGQGLQFLFEYFSETQRNKGNFPGRFSGRQFSNSRSEMNVSTLELGDSALYLCASSRTGLEAFFGQGTRLTVV.

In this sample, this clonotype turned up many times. As DNA, the CDR3 is TGTGCCAGCTCACCGGGGACAGGGGTAAGCAATGAGCAGTTCTTC. Translation gives CASSPGTGVSNEQFF. This chain links TRBV18 with TRBJ2-1, with 10 nucleotides matching TRBD1. The trim removed 3 bases at V and 6 bases at J, leaving 5 bases unmatched. Germline CDR1 KGHSH, CDR2 LQKENI. This CDR3 spans 15 amino acids.

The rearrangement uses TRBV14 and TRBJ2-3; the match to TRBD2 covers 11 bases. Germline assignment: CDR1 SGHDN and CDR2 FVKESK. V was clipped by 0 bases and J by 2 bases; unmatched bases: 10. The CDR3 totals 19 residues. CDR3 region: CASSQDDASGRIYTDTQYF. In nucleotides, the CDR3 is TGTGCCAGCAGCCAAGATGATGCTAGCGGGAGGATATACACAGATACGCAGTATTTT.